This TCR beta chain was sequenced for a study of regulatory T cells in long-lasting Graves disease. This clonotype was observed at least ten times. Germline lookup yields CDR1 SGHAT and CDR2 FQNNGV. V dropped 6 bases and J dropped 5; count of bases not matched to a gene: 12. There are 17 residues in the CDR3. Time point reported: newly diagnosed GD, antithyroid drugs for less than 3 months. RNA from PBMCs was the source of the TCR library. With iRepertoire HTBI primers and Arm-PCR of CDR3 regions, TCR beta libraries were built. TCRdb reprocessed the multiplex PCR reads via MiXCR and lists one record per CDR3 protein. The data show almost 450,000 distinct CDR3 sequences, roughly 17% seen once. The data were also submitted as part of a second study, on T cells in Graves' hyperthyroidism and ophthalmopathy.

The chain couples TRBV11-2 to TRBJ2-5, with 13 bases lining up with TRBD2. The sequences come from peripheral blood mononuclear cells (PBMCs), collected at new diagnosis, from a patient treated with antithyroid drugs. The source of this sequence is a woman aged 25 to 39 with Graves disease. The CDR3 is CASSVTRGTSGKETQYF. In nucleotides, the CDR3 is TGTGCCAGCAGTGTCACCCGCGGGACTAGCGGGAAGGAGACCCAGTACTTC.